Described below is a single T cell receptor beta chain sequence and its context. This record belongs to a study of blood T cell repertoires in COVID-19. Study context: There were acute and convalescent COVID-19 samples, and they came from the United States, Italy and Spain. The analysed material was cDNA or gDNA that came from T cells, B-cell-depleted T cells, or PBMCs.

Per the original methods: Researchers report that nucleated cell counts were estimated from reference gene primer amplification. The assay was immunoSEQ multiplex PCR, and TCRdb's table has in-frame clones only and misses some. V, J and clone size are those of that table, while D and trimming were read from the DNA. Of about 98,000 clones in the sample, approximately 84% were seen once. Sequencing used peripheral blood. This receptor was identified in a woman aged 80 or over with acute or convalescent COVID-19.

CDR3 sequence (DNA): TGTGCCAGCTCACCGGGACTAGCGGTCTCGAGGACAGATACGCAGTATTTT. It encodes CASSPGLAVSRTDTQYF. The chain uses TRBV18 and TRBJ2-3, with 11 bases aligning to TRBD2. The CDR3 totals 17 residues. Losses at the gene ends were 3 bases for V and 3 bases for J; bases not matched to a gene: 8. CDR1 KGHSH and CDR2 LQKENI come from the germline V gene.